This T cell receptor beta chain originates from a study of blood T cell repertoires in COVID-19. About the research overall: There were acute and convalescent COVID-19 samples, and they came from the United States, Italy and Spain. The analysed material was cDNA or gDNA that came from T cells, B-cell-depleted T cells, or PBMCs.

Germline-derived CDR1 and CDR2 are SGDLS and YYNGEE. This CDR3 region has 14 residues. V was shortened by 0 bases and J by 7 bases, with 11 bases between the two germline ends. This clone was picked up one time. Per the study methods: Amplified reference gene primers provided the basis for estimating nucleated cell counts. Assay used: immunoSEQ multiplex PCR; TCRdb lists only in-frame clones, some missing. D and trimming come from the DNA, and the V and J calls and clone size come from that table. The repertoire includes more than 250,000 clones, 70% to 90% of them detected once, and approximately 5.1% sits in the top ten.

The sequence came from a man in his fifties or sixties with active or convalescent COVID-19. Sequencing was carried out using peripheral blood. V gene TRBV9 combines with J gene TRBJ2-1, with D possibly TRBD2 on 6 matching bases. The DNA of the CDR3 is TGTGCCAGCAGCGTAGCTGAGACTAGGAATGAGCAGTTCTTC. It yields the protein CASSVAETRNEQFF.